These 9 T cell receptor beta chains came from one sample sequenced in a study of T cells in Graves' hyperthyroidism and ophthalmopathy (dated by TCRdb to between 2018 and 2021). Library creation used multiplex PCR. Data came from an Illumina HiSeq 2000. The TCR beta CDR3 regions were amplified from RNA transcripts. The TCR CDR3 was subjected to a first round of RT-PCR using the HTBI primer set and the Qiagen OneStep RT-PCR kit. The public reads were reanalyzed by TCRdb: fastp trimming at Q25, MiXCR alignment, in-frame beta chains only. For every CDR3 protein sequence, its rows merge into one entry that carries the most common genes and DNA. The table for this sample lists fewer than 250,000 distinct CDR3 sequences; roughly 17% of them were counted only once. Under 35% of the sample is taken by the ten largest. The specimen was blood. The receptor set was obtained from a woman under 30 with Graves' ophthalmopathy.

This clonotype occurred many times. This chain joins TRBV7-2 and TRBJ1-2; TRBD1 agrees at 7 bases. Germline V gives CDR1 SGHTA, CDR2 FQGNSA. The junction had 8 bases not matched to a gene; V was cut back by 5 bases and J by 8 bases. CDR3 length: 13 amino acids. CDR3 region: CASSQGVGRGYTF. The CDR3 DNA sequence: TGTGCCAGCAGCCAGGGGGTTGGTCGGGGCTACACCTTC.

This clonotype was seen ten or more times. V gene TRBV20-1 combines with J gene TRBJ1-6; D not resolved. The CDR3 loop spans 12 amino acids. Looked up from germline, CDR1 is DFQATT and CDR2 is SNEGSKA (reference sequence). Trimming took off 3 bases at V and 8 bases at J, with 8 bases between the two ends. In DNA, the CDR3 is TGCAGTGCTAGCGGCCTTCATTCACCCCTCCACTTT. Its protein product is CSASGLHSPLHF.

The chain joins TRBV7-9 to TRBJ2-7, with 10 bases lining up with TRBD1. Unmatched junction bases numbered 5, after V lost 6 bases and J lost 6 bases. The length of the CDR3 is 13 residues. Germline-derived CDR1 and CDR2 are SEHNR and FQNEAQ (reference sequence). The CDR3 DNA reads as TGTGCCAGCAGTCCGCGGGACAGGGGCGAGCAGTACTTC. It yields the protein CASSPRDRGEQYF.

This clonotype was detected ten times or more. The chain combines TRBV5-1 with TRBJ2-6; 12 bases agree with TRBD1. The V gene end was trimmed by 5 bases and the J gene end by 1 base; junction bases not matched to a gene: 7. Germline CDR1 reads SGHRS; CDR2 reads YFSETQ. The CDR3 has 18 amino acids. CDR3 coding DNA: TGCGCCAGCAGGCAACCGGGACAGGGGGCGTCTGGGGCCAACGTCCTGACTTTC. Translation gives CASRQPGQGASGANVLTF.

This clonotype was counted ten times or more. V gene TRBV2 combines with J gene TRBJ1-3, with D possibly being TRBD1 (6 bases). V was trimmed by 6 bases and J by 0 bases, leaving 12 bases between them. The CDR3 extends over 15 amino acids. In germline, CDR1 is SNHLY, CDR2 FYNNEI. The chain's CDR3 is CASSPGHSSGNTIYF. The CDR3 DNA reads TGTGCCAGCAGCCCGGGACATTCCTCTGGAAACACCATATATTTT.

This clonotype showed up many times. The rearrangement joins TRBV12-3 or TRBV12-4 to TRBJ2-1; D may be TRBD1 or TRBD2 (5 bases each). V was trimmed by 3 bases and J by 3 bases, leaving 9 bases between them. The CDR3 is 14 residues long. The CDR3 region has the DNA TGTGCCAGCAGTTTCGGGGCAGGCTACAATGAGCAGTTCTTC. Translated: CASSFGAGYNEQFF.

The chain links TRBV27 to TRBJ1-2; 7 bases align to TRBD1. V trimming: 6 bases; J trimming: 3 bases; junction bases outside the gene matches: 10. The CDR3 is 15 residues long. Germline V lookup: CDR1 MNHEY, CDR2 SMNVEV (reference sequence). For the CDR3, the DNA is TGTGCCAGCAGGCCTAGGACAGGACTTCACTATGGCTACACCTTC. This sequence encodes CASRPRTGLHYGYTF.

V and J are TRBV4-2 and TRBJ2-1; maybe TRBD2 (7 bases). This CDR3 spans 20 amino acids. CDR1 and CDR2 from the germline V gene are LGHNA and YNFKEQ. Trimming cost V 1 base and J 0 bases, with 22 bases left between them. The CDR3 is CASSQVPGGRESVSYNEQFF. CDR3 nucleotide sequence: TGTGCCAGCAGCCAAGTCCCCGGGGGGCGGGAGTCTGTCTCCTACAATGAGCAGTTCTTC.

The chain links TRBV7-2 to TRBJ2-2; D could derive from TRBD1 or TRBD2 (5 bases each). CDR3 length: 18 residues. Deletions cut 5 bases from V and 2 bases from J, with 21 bases between. CDR1 is SGHTA, CDR2 FQGNSA, per germline. CDR3 protein: CASSLGTAKWENTGELFF. The CDR3, as DNA: TGTGCCAGCAGCCTAGGGACCGCCAAGTGGGAAAACACCGGGGAGCTGTTTTTT.